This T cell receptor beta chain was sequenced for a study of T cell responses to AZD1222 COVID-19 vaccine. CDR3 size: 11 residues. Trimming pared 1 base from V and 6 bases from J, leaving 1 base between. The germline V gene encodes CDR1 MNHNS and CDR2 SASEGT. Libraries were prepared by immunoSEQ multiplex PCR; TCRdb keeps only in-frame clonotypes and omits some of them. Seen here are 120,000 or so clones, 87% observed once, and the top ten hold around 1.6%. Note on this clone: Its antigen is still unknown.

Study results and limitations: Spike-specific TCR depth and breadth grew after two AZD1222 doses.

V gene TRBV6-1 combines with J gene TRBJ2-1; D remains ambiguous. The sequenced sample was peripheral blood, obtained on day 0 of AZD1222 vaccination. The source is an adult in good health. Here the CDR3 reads CASSEVNEQFF. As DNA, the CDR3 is TGTGCCAGCAGTGAAGTCAATGAGCAGTTCTTC.